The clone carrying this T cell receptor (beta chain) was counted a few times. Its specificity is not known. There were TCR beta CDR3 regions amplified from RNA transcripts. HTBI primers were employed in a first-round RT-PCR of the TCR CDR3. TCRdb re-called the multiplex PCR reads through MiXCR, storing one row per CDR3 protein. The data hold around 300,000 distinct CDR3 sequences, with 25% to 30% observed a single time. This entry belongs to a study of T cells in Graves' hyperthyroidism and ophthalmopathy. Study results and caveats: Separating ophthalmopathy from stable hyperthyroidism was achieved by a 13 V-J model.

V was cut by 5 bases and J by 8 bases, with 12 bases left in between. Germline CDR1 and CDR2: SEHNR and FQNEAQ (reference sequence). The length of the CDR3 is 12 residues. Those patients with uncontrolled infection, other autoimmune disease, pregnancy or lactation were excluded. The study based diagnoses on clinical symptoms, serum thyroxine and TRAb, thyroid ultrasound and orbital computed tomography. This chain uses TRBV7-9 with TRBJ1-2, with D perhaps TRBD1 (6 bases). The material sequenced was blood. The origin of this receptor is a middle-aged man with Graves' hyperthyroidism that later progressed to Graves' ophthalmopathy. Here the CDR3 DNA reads TGTGCCAGCAGCGGAAACAGGGAAGGCTACACCTTC. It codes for CASSGNREGYTF.